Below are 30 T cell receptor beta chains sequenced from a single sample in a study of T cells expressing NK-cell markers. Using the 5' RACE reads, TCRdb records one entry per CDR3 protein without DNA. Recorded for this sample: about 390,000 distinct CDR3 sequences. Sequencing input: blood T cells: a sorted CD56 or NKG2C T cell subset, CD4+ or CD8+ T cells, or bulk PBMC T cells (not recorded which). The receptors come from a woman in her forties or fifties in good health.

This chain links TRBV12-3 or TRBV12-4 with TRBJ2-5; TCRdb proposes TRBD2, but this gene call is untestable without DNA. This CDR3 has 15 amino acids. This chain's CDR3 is CASSLVGGQGKTQYF.

CDR3 loop: CASSPWPPTSSPRELFF. The chain combines TRBV6-5 with TRBJ2-2; lacking DNA, the TRBD1 call made by TCRdb goes unchecked. This CDR3 is built from 17 residues. The germline V gene has CDR1 MNHEY and CDR2 SVGAGI.

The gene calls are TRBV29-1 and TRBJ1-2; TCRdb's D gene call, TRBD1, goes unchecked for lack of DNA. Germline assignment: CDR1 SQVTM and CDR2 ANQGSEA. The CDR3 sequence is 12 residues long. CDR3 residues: CSTWGGDYGYTF.

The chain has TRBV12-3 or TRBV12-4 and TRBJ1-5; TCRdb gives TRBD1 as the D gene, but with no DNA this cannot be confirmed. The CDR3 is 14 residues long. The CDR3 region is CASSLARGAQPQHF.

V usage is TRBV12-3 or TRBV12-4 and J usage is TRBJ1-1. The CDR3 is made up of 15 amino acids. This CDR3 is CASSLMGEGYTEAFF.

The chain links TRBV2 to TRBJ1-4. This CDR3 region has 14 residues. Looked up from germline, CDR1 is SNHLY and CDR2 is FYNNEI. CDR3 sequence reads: CASSEWDSGEKLFF.

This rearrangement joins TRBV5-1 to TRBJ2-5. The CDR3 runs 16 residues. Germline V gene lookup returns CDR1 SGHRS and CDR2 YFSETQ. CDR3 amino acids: CASSLVPVAYQETQYF.

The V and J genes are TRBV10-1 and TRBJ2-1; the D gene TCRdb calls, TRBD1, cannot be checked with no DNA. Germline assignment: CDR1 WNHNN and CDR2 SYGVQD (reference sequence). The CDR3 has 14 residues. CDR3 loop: CASSESGGGHEQFF.

This CDR3 reads CASSLQGGFLNTEAFF. The gene calls are TRBV12-3 or TRBV12-4 and TRBJ1-1; TCRdb reports TRBD1, a call that lacks DNA to check it against. The CDR3 consists of 16 residues.

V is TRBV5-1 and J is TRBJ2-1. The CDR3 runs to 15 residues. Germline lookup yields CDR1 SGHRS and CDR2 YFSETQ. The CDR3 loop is CASSQTSSSYNEQFF.

CDR3 protein: CSVDTGQGVNQPQHF. This rearrangement joins TRBV29-1 to TRBJ1-5; TCRdb gives TRBD1 as the D gene, but with no DNA this cannot be confirmed. This CDR3 region has 15 residues. Looked up from germline, CDR1 is SQVTM and CDR2 is ANQGSEA.

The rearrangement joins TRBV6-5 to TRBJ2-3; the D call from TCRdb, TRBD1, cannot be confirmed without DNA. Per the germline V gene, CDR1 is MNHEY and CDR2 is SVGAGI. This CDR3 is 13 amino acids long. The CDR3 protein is CASSGPGGYTQYF.

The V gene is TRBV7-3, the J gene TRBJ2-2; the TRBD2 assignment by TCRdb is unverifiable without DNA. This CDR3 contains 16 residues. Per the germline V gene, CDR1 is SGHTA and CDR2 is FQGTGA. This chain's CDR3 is CASSPRTSGNTGELFF.

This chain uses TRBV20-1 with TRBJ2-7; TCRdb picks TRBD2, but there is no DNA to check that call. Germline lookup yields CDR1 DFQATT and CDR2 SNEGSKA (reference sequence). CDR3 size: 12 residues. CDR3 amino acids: CSAGTSLGEQYF.

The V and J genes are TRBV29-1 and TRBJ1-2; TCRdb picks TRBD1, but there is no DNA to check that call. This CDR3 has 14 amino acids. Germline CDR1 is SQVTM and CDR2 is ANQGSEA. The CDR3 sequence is CSVEADDRNYGYTF.

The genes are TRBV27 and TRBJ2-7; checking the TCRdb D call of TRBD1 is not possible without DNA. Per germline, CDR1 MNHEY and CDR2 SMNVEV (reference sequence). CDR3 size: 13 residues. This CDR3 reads CASSWAVTYEQYF.

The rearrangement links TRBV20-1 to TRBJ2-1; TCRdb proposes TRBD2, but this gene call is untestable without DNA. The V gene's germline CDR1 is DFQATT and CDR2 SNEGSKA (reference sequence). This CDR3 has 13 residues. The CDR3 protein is CSAPSGQYNEQFF.

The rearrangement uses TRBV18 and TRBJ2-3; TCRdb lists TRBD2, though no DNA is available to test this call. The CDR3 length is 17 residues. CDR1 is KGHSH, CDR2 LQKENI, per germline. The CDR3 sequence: CASSPPGLARSTDTQYF.

CDR3 amino acids: CASSQVQTGDTGELFF. The chain couples TRBV4-1 to TRBJ2-2; absent DNA, TCRdb's TRBD1 call cannot be checked. CDR3 length: 16 amino acids. Germline CDR1 and CDR2: MGHRA and YSYEKL.

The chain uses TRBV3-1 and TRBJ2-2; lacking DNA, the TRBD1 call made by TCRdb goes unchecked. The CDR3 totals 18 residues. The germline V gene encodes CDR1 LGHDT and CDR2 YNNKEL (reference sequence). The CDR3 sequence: CASSQGFTGGMNTGELFF.

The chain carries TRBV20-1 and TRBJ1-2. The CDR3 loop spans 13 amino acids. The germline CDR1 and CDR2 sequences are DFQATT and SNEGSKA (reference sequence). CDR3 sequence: CSAREVRNYGYTF.

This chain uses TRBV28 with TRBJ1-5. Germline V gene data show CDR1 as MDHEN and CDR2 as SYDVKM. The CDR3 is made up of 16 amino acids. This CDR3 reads CASSFLIIRANQPQHF.

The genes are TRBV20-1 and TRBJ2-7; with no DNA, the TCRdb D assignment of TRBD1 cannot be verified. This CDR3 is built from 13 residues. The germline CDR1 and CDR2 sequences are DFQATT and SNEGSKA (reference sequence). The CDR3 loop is CSARDLQGYEQYF.

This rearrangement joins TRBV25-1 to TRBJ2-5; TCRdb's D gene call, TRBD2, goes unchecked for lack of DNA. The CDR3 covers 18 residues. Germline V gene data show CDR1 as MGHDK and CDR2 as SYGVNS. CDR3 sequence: CASSEDGTSGRAQKTQYF.

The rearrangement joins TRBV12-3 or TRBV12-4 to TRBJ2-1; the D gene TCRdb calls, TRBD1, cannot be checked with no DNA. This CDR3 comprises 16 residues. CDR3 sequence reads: CASTTSGTGVGNEQFF.

CDR3 region: CASRIENTEAFF. The chain employs TRBV12-3 or TRBV12-4 and TRBJ1-1. The CDR3 runs to 12 residues.

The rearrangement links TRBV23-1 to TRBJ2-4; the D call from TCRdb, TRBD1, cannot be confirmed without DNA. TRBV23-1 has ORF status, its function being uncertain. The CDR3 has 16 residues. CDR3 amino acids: CASTTDAGTGKNIQYF.

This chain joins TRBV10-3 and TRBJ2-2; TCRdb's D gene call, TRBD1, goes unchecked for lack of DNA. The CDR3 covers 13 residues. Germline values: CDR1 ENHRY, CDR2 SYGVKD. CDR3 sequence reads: CATGQGSPGELFF.

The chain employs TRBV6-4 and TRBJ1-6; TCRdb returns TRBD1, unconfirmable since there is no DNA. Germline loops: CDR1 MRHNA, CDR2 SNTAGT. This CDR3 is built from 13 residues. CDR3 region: CASGRDINSPLHF.

This CDR3 is CASTGTGVSNQPQHF. The chain uses TRBV19 and TRBJ1-5; there is no DNA to check the TCRdb D call of TRBD1. Germline V gene sequence: CDR1 LNHDA, CDR2 SQIVND (reference sequence). CDR3 size: 15 residues. The variable domain in full, completed from reference TRBV19 and TRBJ1-5, reads DGGITQSPKYLFRKEGQNVTLSCEQNLNHDAMYWYRQDPGQGLRLIYYSQIVNDFQKGDIAEGYSVSREKKESFPLTVTSAQKNPTAFYLCASTGTGVSNQPQHFGDGTRLSIL.